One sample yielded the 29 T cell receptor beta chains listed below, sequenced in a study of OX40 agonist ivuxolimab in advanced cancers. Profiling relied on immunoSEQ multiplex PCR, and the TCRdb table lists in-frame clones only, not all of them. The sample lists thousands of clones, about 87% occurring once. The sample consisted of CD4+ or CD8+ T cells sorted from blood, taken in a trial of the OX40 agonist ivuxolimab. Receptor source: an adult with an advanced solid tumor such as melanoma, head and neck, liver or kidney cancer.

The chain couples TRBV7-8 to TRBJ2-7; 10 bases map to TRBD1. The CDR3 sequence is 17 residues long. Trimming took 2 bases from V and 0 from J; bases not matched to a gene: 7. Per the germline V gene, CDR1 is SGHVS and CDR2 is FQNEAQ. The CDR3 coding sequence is TGTGCCAGCAGCTTAATCGGGACAGGGGCGAACTCCTACGAGCAGTACTTC. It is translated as CASSLIGTGANSYEQYF.

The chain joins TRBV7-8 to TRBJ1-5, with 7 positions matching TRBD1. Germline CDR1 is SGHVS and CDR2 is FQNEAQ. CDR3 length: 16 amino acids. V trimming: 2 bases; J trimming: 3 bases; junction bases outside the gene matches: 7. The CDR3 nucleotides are TGTGCCAGCAGCTTATTCGAGGACAGGAACAATCAGCCCCAGCATTTT. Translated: CASSLFEDRNNQPQHF.

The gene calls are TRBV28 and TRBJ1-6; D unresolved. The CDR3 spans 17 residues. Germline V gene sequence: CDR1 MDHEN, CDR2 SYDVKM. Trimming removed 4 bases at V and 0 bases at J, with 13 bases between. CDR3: CASSWRGQTSYNSPLHF. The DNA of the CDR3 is TGTGCCAGCAGTTGGAGAGGTCAGACCTCCTATAATTCACCCCTCCACTTT.

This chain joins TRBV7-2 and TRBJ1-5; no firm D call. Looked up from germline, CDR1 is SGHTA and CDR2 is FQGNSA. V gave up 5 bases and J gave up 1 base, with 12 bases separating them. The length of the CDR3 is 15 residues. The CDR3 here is CASSPGRGSNQPQHF. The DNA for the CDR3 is TGTGCCAGCAGCCCGGGTCGCGGGAGCAATCAGCCCCAGCATTTT.

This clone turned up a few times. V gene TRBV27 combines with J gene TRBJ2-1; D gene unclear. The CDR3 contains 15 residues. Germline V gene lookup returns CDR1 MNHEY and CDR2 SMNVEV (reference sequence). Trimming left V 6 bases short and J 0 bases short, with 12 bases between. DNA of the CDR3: TGTGCCAGCAGCGATACAGTGAGCTCCTACAATGAGCAGTTCTTC. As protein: CASSDTVSSYNEQFF.

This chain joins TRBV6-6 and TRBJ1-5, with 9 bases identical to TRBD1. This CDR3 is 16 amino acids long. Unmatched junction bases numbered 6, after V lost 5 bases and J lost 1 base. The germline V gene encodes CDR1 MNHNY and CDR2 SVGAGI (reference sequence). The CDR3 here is CASSVTGGQSNQPQHF. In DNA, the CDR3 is TGTGCCAGCAGTGTTACAGGGGGCCAAAGCAATCAGCCCCAGCATTTT.

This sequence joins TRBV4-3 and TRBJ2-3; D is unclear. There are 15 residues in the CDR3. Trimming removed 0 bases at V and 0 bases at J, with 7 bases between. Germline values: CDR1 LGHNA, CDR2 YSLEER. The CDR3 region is CASSQDRSSTDTQYF. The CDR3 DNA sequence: TGCGCCAGCAGCCAAGACAGGTCTAGCACAGATACGCAGTATTTT.

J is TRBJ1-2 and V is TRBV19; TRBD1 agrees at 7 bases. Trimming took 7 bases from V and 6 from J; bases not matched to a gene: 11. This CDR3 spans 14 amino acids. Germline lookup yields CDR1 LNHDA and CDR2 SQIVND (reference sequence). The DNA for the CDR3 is TGTGCCAGTACCTCGGGACAGACATTCGATGGCTACACCTTC. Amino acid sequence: CASTSGQTFDGYTF.

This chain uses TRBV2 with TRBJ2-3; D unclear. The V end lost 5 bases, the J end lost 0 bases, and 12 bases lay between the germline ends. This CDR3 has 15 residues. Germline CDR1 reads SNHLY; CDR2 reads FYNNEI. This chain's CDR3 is CASSTSPASTDTQYF. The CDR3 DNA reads TGTGCCAGCAGTACCTCCCCCGCTAGCACAGATACGCAGTATTTT.

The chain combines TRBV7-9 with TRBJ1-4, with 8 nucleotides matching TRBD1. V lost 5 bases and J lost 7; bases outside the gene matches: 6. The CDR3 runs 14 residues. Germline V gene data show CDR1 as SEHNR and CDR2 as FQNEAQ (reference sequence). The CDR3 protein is CASSRTGSGEKLFF. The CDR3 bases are TGTGCCAGCAGCAGGACAGGGTCTGGTGAAAAACTGTTTTTT. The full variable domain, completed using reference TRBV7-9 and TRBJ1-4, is DTGVSQNPRHKITKRGQNVTFRCDPISEHNRLYWYRQTLGQGPEFLTYFQNEAQLEKSRLLSDRFSAERPKGSFSTLEIQRTEQGDSAMYLCASSRTGSGEKLFFGSGTQLSVL.

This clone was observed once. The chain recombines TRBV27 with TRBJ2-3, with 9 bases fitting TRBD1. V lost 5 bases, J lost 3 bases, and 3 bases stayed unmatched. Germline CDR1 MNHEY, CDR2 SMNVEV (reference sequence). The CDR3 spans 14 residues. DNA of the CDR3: TGTGCCAGCAGTAAGGGACAGGGAACAGATACGCAGTATTTT. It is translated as CASSKGQGTDTQYF.

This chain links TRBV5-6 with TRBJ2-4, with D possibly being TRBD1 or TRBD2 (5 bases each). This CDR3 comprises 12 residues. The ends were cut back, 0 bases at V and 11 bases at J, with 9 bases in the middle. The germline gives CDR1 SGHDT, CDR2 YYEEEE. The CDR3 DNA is TGTGCCAGCAGCTTGGGGGGGACCGTTCAGTACTTC. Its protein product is CASSLGGTVQYF.

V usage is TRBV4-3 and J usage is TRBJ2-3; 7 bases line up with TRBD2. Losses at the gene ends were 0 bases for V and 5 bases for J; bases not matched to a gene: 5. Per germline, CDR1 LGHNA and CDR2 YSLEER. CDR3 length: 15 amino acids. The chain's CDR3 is CASSQEMGGIDTQYF. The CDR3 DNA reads TGCGCCAGCAGCCAAGAGATGGGGGGGATAGATACGCAGTATTTT.

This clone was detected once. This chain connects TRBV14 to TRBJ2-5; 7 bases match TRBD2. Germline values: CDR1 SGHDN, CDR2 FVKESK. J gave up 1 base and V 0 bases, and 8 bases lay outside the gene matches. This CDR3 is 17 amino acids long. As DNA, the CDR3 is TGTGCCAGCAGCCAAGAACGCCCAGCGGGAATCCAAGAGACCCAGTACTTC. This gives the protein CASSQERPAGIQETQYF.

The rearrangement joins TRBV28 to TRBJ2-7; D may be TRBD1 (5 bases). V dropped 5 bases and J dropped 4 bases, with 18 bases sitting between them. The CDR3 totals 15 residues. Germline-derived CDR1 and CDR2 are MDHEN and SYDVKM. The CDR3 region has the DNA TGTGCCAGCAGTCTTTGGACACTTTTACCATACGAGCAGTACTTC. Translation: CASSLWTLLPYEQYF.

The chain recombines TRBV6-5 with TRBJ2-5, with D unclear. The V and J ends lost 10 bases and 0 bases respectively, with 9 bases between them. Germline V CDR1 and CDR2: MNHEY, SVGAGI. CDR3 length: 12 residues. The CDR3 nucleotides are TGTGCCACCAAAGAGTACCAAGAGACCCAGTACTTC. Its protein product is CATKEYQETQYF.

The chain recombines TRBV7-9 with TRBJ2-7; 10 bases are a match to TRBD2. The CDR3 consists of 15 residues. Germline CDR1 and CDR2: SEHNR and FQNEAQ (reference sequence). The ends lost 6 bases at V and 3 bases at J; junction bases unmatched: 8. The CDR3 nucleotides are TGTGCCAGCAGTCCATCTAGCGGGAGAATCTACGAGCAGTACTTC. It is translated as CASSPSSGRIYEQYF.

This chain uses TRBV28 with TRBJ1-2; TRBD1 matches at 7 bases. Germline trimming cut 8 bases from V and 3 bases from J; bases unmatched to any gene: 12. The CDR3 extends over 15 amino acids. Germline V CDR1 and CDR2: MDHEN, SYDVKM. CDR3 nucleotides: TGTGCCAGCCTTCGACAGGGAATGATGTACTATGGCTACACCTTC. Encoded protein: CASLRQGMMYYGYTF.

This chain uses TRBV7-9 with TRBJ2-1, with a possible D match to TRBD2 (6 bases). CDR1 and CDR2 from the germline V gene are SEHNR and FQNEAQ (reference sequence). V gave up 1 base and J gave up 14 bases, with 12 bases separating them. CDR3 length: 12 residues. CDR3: CASSLVIGSEFF. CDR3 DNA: TGTGCCAGCAGCTTAGTGATCGGGAGTGAGTTCTTC.

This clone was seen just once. DNA of the CDR3: TGTGCCAGCAGGTACTACAGGGTTTACACTGAAGCTTTCTTT. This gives the protein CASRYYRVYTEAFF. This rearrangement joins TRBV6-1 to TRBJ1-1, with D possibly being TRBD1 (6 bases). The CDR3 covers 14 residues. V lost 6 bases to trimming and J lost 3 bases, with 14 bases between them. Germline V gives CDR1 MNHNS, CDR2 SASEGT.

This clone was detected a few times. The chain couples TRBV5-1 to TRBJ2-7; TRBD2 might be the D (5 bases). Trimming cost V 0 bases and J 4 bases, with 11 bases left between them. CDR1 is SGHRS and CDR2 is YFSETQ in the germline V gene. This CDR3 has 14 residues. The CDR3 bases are TGCGCCAGCAGCTTGGGACGGGATAAGTACGAGCAGTACTTC. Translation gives CASSLGRDKYEQYF.

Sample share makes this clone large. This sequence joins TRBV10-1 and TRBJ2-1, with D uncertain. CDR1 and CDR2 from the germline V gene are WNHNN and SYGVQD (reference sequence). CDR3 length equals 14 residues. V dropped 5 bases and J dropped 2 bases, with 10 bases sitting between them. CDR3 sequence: CASSLRQAYNEQFF. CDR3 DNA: TGCGCCAGCAGTCTTAGGCAGGCCTACAATGAGCAGTTCTTC.

In nucleotides, the CDR3 is TGCGCCAGCAGCCAAGATTTGGCGGGCTACAATGAGCAGTTCTTC. Translation: CASSQDLAGYNEQFF. V gene TRBV4-3 combines with J gene TRBJ2-1; perhaps TRBD2 as D (5 bases). V dropped 0 bases and J dropped 3 bases, with 9 bases sitting between them. The CDR3 is made up of 15 amino acids. The germline CDR1 and CDR2 sequences are LGHNA and YSLEER.

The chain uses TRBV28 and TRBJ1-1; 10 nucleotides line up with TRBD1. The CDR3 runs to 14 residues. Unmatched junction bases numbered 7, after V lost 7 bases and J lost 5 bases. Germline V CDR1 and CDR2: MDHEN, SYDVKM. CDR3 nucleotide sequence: TGTGCCAGCACCCCGACAGGGGGCGGGACTGAAGCTTTCTTT. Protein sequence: CASTPTGGGTEAFF. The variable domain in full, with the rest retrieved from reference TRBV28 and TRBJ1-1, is DVKVTQSSRYLVKRTGEKVFLECVQDMDHENMFWYRQDPGLGLRLIYFSYDVKMKEKGDIPEGYSVSREKKERFSLILESASTNQTSMYLCASTPTGGGTEAFFGQGTRLTVV.

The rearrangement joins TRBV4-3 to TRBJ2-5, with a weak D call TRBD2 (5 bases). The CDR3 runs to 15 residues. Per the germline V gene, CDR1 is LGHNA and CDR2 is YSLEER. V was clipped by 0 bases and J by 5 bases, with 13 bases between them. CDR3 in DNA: TGCGCCAGCAGCCAAGATGGACTTTTGGGGGAGACCCAGTACTTC. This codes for CASSQDGLLGETQYF.

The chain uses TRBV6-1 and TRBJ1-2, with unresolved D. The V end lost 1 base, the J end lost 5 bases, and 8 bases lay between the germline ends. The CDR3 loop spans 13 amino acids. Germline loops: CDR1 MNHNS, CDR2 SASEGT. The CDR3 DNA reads TGTGCCAGCAGTGAAGGGAACATATATGGCTACACCTTC. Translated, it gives CASSEGNIYGYTF.

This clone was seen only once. The CDR3 DNA sequence: TGCGCCAGCAGCCAAGCGCCGGGGGTCGACGGGGCCCAGTACTTC. Amino acids: CASSQAPGVDGAQYF. The rearrangement links TRBV4-1 to TRBJ2-5; maybe TRBD2 (6 bases). The CDR3 runs 15 residues. Germline V lookup: CDR1 MGHRA, CDR2 YSYEKL. Trimming pared 1 base from V and 9 bases from J, leaving 18 bases between.

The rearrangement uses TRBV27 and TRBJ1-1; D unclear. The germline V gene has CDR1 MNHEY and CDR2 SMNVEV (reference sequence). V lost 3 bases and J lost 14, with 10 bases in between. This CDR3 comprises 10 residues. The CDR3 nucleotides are TGTGCCAGCAGTTTCTCTCCGTCCTTCTTT. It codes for CASSFSPSFF.

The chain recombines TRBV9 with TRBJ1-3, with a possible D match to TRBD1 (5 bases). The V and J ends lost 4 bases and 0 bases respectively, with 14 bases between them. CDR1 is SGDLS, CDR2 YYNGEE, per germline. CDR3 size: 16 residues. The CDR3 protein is CASSLDGGSSGNTIYF. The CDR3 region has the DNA TGTGCCAGCAGCCTCGATGGGGGTAGCTCTGGAAACACCATATATTTT. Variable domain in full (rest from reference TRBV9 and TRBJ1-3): DSGVTQTPKHLITATGQRVTLRCSPRSGDLSVYWYQQSLDQGLQFLIQYYNGEERAKGNILERFSAQQFPDLHSELNLSSLELGDSALYFCASSLDGGSSGNTIYFGEGSWLTVV.